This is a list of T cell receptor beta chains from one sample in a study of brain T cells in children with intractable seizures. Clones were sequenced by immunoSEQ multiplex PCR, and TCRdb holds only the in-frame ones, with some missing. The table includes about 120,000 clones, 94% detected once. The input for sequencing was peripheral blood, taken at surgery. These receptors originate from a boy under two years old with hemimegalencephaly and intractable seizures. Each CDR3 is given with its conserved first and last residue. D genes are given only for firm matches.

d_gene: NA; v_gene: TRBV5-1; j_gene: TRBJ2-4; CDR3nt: TGCGCCAGCAGCGTAGGAAGGGGCATTCAGTACTTC; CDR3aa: CASSVGRGIQYF
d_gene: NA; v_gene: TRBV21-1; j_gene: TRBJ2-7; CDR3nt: TGTGCCAGCAGCAATTCCGGGACTAGCGTTACCTACGAGCAGTACTTC; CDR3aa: CASSNSGTSVTYEQYF
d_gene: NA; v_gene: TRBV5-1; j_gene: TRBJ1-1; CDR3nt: TGCGCCAGCAGCTTATTGGGACAACGGAACACTGAAGCTTTCTTT; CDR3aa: CASSLLGQRNTEAFF
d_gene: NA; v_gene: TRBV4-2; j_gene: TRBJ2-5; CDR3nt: TGTGCCAGCAGCCGGGTGCCGGGGGCCGAGGGAGAGACCCAGTACTTC; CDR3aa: CASSRVPGAEGETQYF
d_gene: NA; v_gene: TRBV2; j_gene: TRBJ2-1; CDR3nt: TGTGCCAGCAGCAGACCCGGAAGGGGGGACGACAATGAGCAGTTCTTC; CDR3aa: CASSRPGRGDDNEQFF
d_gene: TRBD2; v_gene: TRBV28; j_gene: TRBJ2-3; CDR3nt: TGTGCCAGCAGTTTCGGACTAGCGGGAAATAGGGCAGATACGCAGTATTTT; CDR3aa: CASSFGLAGNRADTQYF
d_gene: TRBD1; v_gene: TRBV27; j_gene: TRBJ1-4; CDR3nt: TGTGCCAGCAGTCCGACAGGGTGGTTTGGTGAAAAACTGTTTTTT; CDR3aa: CASSPTGWFGEKLFF
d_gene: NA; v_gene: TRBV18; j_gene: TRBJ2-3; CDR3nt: TGTGCCAGCTCACCAGGCACAGATACGCAGTATTTT; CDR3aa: CASSPGTDTQYF
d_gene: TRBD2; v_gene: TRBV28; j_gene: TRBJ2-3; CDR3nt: TGTGCCAGCAGTTTCCGGCTAGCGGTCTCGGATACGCAGTATTTT; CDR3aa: CASSFRLAVSDTQYF
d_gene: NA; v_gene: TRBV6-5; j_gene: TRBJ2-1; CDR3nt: TGTGCCAGCAGTCCCCGGGGGTTCCTCGAGATCTTC; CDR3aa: CASSPRGFLEIF
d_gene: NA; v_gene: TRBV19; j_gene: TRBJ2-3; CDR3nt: TGTGCCAGTTGGGTCGGTCGGAGCACAGATACGCAGTATTTT; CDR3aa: CASWVGRSTDTQYF